This T cell receptor beta chain appears in the sequencing data of a study of blood T cell repertoires in COVID-19. After removal of 5 bases from V and 3 bases from J, the junction contained 5 bases not matched to a gene. This CDR3 is built from 15 residues. Germline CDR1 is KGHDR and CDR2 is SFDVKD. This table comes from immunoSEQ multiplex PCR, and its TCRdb copy is limited to in-frame clones, with some not included. The sample includes approximately 300,000 clones, approximately 84% of them seen just once. The chain recombines TRBV24-1 with TRBJ1-5, with TRBD1 matching 8 bases. Sequencing was carried out using PBMCs or T cells enriched from blood (not recorded which). The receptor comes from a woman between 18 and 29 years old who had recovered from COVID-19. The CDR3 nucleotides are TGTGCCACCAGTGGGACAGGGCACTTCAATCAGCCCCAGCATTTT. It is translated as CATSGTGHFNQPQHF.